This T cell receptor (beta chain) derives from a study of blood T cell repertoires in COVID-19 (dated by TCRdb to 2020 to 2021). As for the study more broadly: Samples covering the acute and convalescent phases of COVID-19 were provided by collaborators in the United States, Italy and Spain. Samples were obtained from the ongoing ImmuneRACE study (first 160 participants) and from 1,000 to 1,500 subjects provided by 6 global collaborators. A freely available public database, intended as a resource for researchers studying the immune response to SARS-CoV-2, is where the repertoires were released. Deeply sampled blood TCRbeta repertoires from subjects exposed to, actively infected with, or recovered from COVID-19 were included in the dataset. The prospective study material was composed of cDNA or gDNA derived from T cells, B-cell-depleted T cells, or PBMCs. A de-identified subject ID, COVID-19 status, age in years and sex were almost always included in the sample metadata. Where HLA class I and class II types were available, the types were taken from metadata supplied by the sample provider, not from assay-based typing.

The CDR3 starts with the cysteine, ends with the phenylalanine, and has 16 residues. Kept here is only the CDR3 DNA, which spans 48 bases and is read in frame from base 1. The germline V gene (reference sequence) gives CDR1 as GTSNPN and CDR2 as SVGIG. V gives up 0 bases and J gives up 3 bases, and the segment between their germline ends measures 14 bases. The count of this clone is one. Its antigen target is currently unknown. No base quality information exists; no much larger clone differs at one position. The collaborating institutions used their own protocols to collect whole blood in K2EDTA tubes. For TCRbeta analysis, collaborator samples were shipped as frozen whole blood, as isolated PBMCs, or as DNA extracted from either sample type. Study-level results and caveats: The amount of clinical and demographic metadata varied by source and participant and was provided uncurated.

The immunoSEQ Assay, a bias-controlled multiplex PCR, was used to amplify TCRbeta CDR3 regions from genomic DNA. Regarding the original processing steps: The number of nucleated cells in each sample was estimated from the amplification of reference gene primers within the assay. To quantify the absolute abundance of each unique TCRbeta CDR3 rearrangement, sequence reads were collapsed and filtered. For each sample, productive Simpson clonality was calculated as the square root of Simpson's diversity index across productive rearrangements. The table comes from immuneACCESS by way of TCRdb, which keeps in-frame sequences with V and J called. Part of the clones is missing from these tables; in studies checked, under half for an unresolved V gene and the rest for unknown reasons. The DNA gave D and trimming, while V, J and clone size come from that table. The sample includes around 70,000 clones, with roughly 84% observed a single time. The ten most abundant clones make up under 5% of the sample.

The sequenced sample was peripheral blood. The chain is encoded by TRBV30 joined to TRBJ1-4; a weak D assignment points to TRBD1 (5 bases agree). The origin of this receptor is a man over 45 with acute or convalescent COVID-19. The nucleotide sequence is TGTGCCTGGAGTGTAGGGGTACCTGGGGCTAATGAAAAACTGTTTTTT. Its coded protein is CAWSVGVPGANEKLFF.